These 28 T cell receptor beta chains were all obtained from the same sample, sequenced in a study of Graves' ophthalmopathy and Graves' hyperthyroidism (dated by TCRdb to 2017 to 2018). The instrument given in TCRdb is Illumina HiSeq 2000. For repertoire sequencing, TCR beta CDR3 regions were amplified from RNA transcripts. The first round was an RT-PCR using HTBI primers with the Qiagen OneStep RT-PCR kit, and this first round was followed by a second-round multiplex PCR, then size selection and purification. Through fastp at Q25 and MiXCR, TCRdb rebuilt clones from the public reads, retaining in-frame beta chains. A single entry per CDR3 protein holds the most common genes and DNA from its merged rows. This sample holds roughly 610,000 distinct CDR3 sequences; approximately 22% were observed only once. Around 6.9% of the sample is held by the ten biggest clonotypes. Material for sequencing was peripheral blood. These receptors all come from a woman in her late teens or twenties with stable Graves' hyperthyroidism. Some clones in this sample may be carry-over from other donors' samples. Donor details come from another sample of the same person, matched by shared clones.

This clonotype was seen repeatedly, ten times or more. The chain combines TRBV30 with TRBJ1-3; D is unresolved. The germline V gene has CDR1 GTSNPN and CDR2 SVGIG (reference sequence). Trimming removed 0 bases at V and 0 bases at J, with 12 bases between. This CDR3 region has 16 residues. The CDR3 coding sequence is TGTGCCTGGAGTGTAGCCCGTCCTTTCTCTGGAAACACCATATATTTT. It encodes CAWSVARPFSGNTIYF. The full variable domain, with the rest looked up from reference TRBV30 and TRBJ1-3, is SQTIHQWPATLVQPVGSPLSLECTVEGTSNPNLYWYRQAAGRGLQLLFYSVGIGQISSEVPQNLSASRPQDRQFILSSKKLLLSDSGFYLCAWSVARPFSGNTIYFGEGSWLTVV.

V gene TRBV2 combines with J gene TRBJ2-7; 9 bases match TRBD1. Per the germline V gene, CDR1 is SNHLY and CDR2 is FYNNEI. Germline trimming cut 6 bases from V and 2 bases from J; bases unmatched to any gene: 5. This CDR3 spans 14 amino acids. CDR3 coding DNA: TGTGCCAGCAGGGGGACAGGGAATACCTACGAGCAGTACTTC. Amino acid sequence: CASRGTGNTYEQYF.

In this sample, this clonotype turned up many times. The chain is built from TRBV20-1 and TRBJ2-7, with D possibly matching TRBD2 (6 bases). Germline CDR1 reads DFQATT; CDR2 reads SNEGSKA (reference sequence). V dropped 7 bases and J dropped 0 bases, with 16 bases sitting between them. The CDR3 runs 14 residues. The CDR3 DNA reads TGCAGTGTTAACCGGGACTCAAGCTCCTACGAGCAGTACTTC. The encoded protein is CSVNRDSSSYEQYF.

In this sample, this clonotype turned up once. J is TRBJ2-5 and V is TRBV20-1; 10 bases align to TRBD1. The CDR3 is 13 amino acids. Germline V gene sequence: CDR1 DFQATT, CDR2 SNEGSKA (reference sequence). The CDR3 nucleotides read TGCAGCGCCGGGACAGGGGTCCAAGAGACCCAGTACTTC. Translated: CSAGTGVQETQYF.

In this sample, this clonotype turned up many times. V usage is TRBV19 and J usage is TRBJ1-1, with D unresolved. V was cut by 3 bases and J by 4 bases, with 15 bases left in between. Germline V lookup: CDR1 LNHDA, CDR2 SQIVND (reference sequence). The CDR3 length is 15 residues. The CDR3 loop reads CASSMPARLATEAFF. The CDR3, as DNA: TGTGCCAGTAGTATGCCCGCACGGCTGGCCACTGAAGCTTTCTTT.

This clonotype was seen at least ten times. This rearrangement joins TRBV29-1 to TRBJ2-5; 12 nucleotides align to TRBD2. This CDR3 contains 16 residues. Unmatched junction bases numbered 13, after V lost 4 bases and J lost 7 bases. From germline, CDR1 is SQVTM and CDR2 ANQGSEA. The CDR3 nucleotides read TGCAGCGTTGCAGGGGCGACTAGCGGGAGTGGAGGGACCCAGTACTTC. This encodes CSVAGATSGSGGTQYF.

J is TRBJ1-1 and V is TRBV6-5, with TRBD1 identical over 7 bases. The germline V gene encodes CDR1 MNHEY and CDR2 SVGAGI. With V trimmed by 2 bases and J by 4 bases, 7 bases remained unmatched. The CDR3 is 15 amino acids. This chain's CDR3 is CASSYEGARVTEAFF. The DNA of the CDR3 is TGTGCCAGCAGTTACGAGGGGGCGCGGGTCACTGAAGCTTTCTTT.

V and J are TRBV6-1 and TRBJ2-7; no clear D. The CDR3 covers 14 residues. Germline CDR1 MNHNS, CDR2 SASEGT. The V and J ends lost 8 bases and 0 bases respectively, with 14 bases between them. The chain's CDR3 is CASEKVASSYEQYF. The CDR3 DNA follows: TGTGCCAGCGAAAAGGTCGCAAGCTCCTACGAGCAGTACTTC.

This chain uses TRBV11-2 with TRBJ2-2; D unresolved. The CDR3 consists of 12 residues. V was clipped by 4 bases and J by 6 bases, with 6 bases between them. The V gene's germline CDR1 is SGHAT and CDR2 FQNNGV. The CDR3: CASSSPAGELFF. In DNA form, the CDR3 reads TGTGCCAGCAGCTCACCGGCCGGGGAGCTGTTTTTT.

This clonotype showed up just once. The rearrangement joins TRBV19 to TRBJ2-2; D may match TRBD1 or TRBD2 (5 bases each). In germline, CDR1 is LNHDA, CDR2 SQIVND (reference sequence). Deletions cut 4 bases from V and 4 bases from J, with 10 bases between. The CDR3 length is 14 residues. The CDR3 here is CASSNTGPTGELFF. The CDR3 DNA reads as TGTGCCAGTAGTAATACGGGGCCCACCGGGGAGCTGTTTTTT.

The chain recombines TRBV12-3 or TRBV12-4 with TRBJ2-3; D is ambiguous. The ends were cut back, 0 bases at V and 1 base at J, with 5 bases in the middle. The CDR3 sequence is 14 residues long. CDR3 amino acids: CASSLARGTDTQYF. The CDR3 DNA reads TGTGCCAGCAGTTTAGCACGGGGCACAGATACGCAGTATTTT.

At least ten counts were recorded for this clonotype. At one of its ends the junction is not consistent with the germline gene, which may arise from a read error. The rearrangement uses TRBV6-2 or TRBV6-3 and TRBJ2-4; possibly TRBD1 for D (7 bases). Germline V gene sequence: CDR1 MNHEY, CDR2 SVGEGT. This CDR3 spans 14 amino acids. The CDR3 loop reads CASSYSGGKGTDFF. Here the CDR3 DNA reads TGTGCCAGCAGTTACTCGGGCGGGAAAGGGACAGATTTCTTC.

This clonotype was counted many times. The chain joins TRBV15 to TRBJ2-5; TRBD1 agrees at 7 bases. CDR1 and CDR2 (germline): LNHNV, YYDKDF (reference sequence). The CDR3 loop spans 14 amino acids. V was pared by 4 bases and J by 5 bases, with 7 bases of the junction left unmatched. CDR3 residues: CATSTTGEGETQYF. CDR3 bases: TGTGCCACCAGCACCACAGGGGAAGGGGAGACCCAGTACTTC.

In this sample, this clonotype turned up many times. The J gene is TRBJ2-5, the V gene TRBV5-5; 9 positions agree with TRBD2. From germline, CDR1 is SGHKS and CDR2 YYEKEE (reference sequence). CDR3 length: 14 amino acids. Trimming cost V 1 base and J 4 bases; bases outside gene matches: 2. The CDR3 nucleotides are TGTGCCAGCAGCTTGTTACTAGCGGGAGAGACCCAGTACTTC. Its protein is CASSLLLAGETQYF.

This CDR3 is CASSMPSGNTIYF. The CDR3 DNA reads as TGTGCCAGCAGTATGCCCTCTGGAAACACCATATATTTT. V and J are TRBV28 and TRBJ1-3; D uncertain. Germline CDR1 and CDR2: MDHEN and SYDVKM. This CDR3 contains 13 residues. V lost 5 bases and J 0 bases, leaving 5 bases between the germline ends.

The V call is TRBV28, the J call TRBJ2-7, with D possibly TRBD2 on 6 matching bases. The CDR3 consists of 14 residues. The V gene lost 2 bases and the J gene lost 10 bases, with 18 bases spanning the gap. The germline V gene encodes CDR1 MDHEN and CDR2 SYDVKM. Written as DNA, the CDR3 is TGTGCCAGCAGTTTAGGATGGAGGGCCTCTAGTCAGTACTTC. It translates to CASSLGWRASSQYF. The variable domain in full, completed from reference TRBV28 and TRBJ2-7, reads DVKVTQSSRYLVKRTGEKVFLECVQDMDHENMFWYRQDPGLGLRLIYFSYDVKMKEKGDIPEGYSVSREKKERFSLILESASTNQTSMYLCASSLGWRASSQYFGPGTRLTVT.

This clonotype was seen a handful of times. The chain has TRBV2 and TRBJ1-2; maybe TRBD1 (5 bases). Germline V gene data show CDR1 as SNHLY and CDR2 as FYNNEI. V was cut by 1 base and J by 5 bases, with 17 bases left in between. This CDR3 region has 16 residues. Written as DNA, the CDR3 is TGTGCCAGCAGTGAAGGCGGGACGCTGGCCGCTTATGGCTACACCTTC. This sequence encodes CASSEGGTLAAYGYTF.

The table lists this clonotype with many counts. The V gene is TRBV30, the J gene TRBJ2-6; D remains unclear. The CDR3 is 12 amino acids. Germline V gene lookup returns CDR1 GTSNPN and CDR2 SVGIG (reference sequence). The V gene lost 3 bases and the J gene lost 3 bases, with 3 bases spanning the gap. The CDR3 reads CAWRGGANVLTF. In DNA, the CDR3 is TGTGCCTGGAGAGGTGGGGCCAACGTCCTGACTTTC.

This clonotype was observed many times. The chain is built from TRBV5-4 and TRBJ2-5; 9 nucleotides match TRBD1. Germline V gene lookup returns CDR1 SGHNT and CDR2 YYREEE (reference sequence). The CDR3 covers 20 residues. V shed 0 bases, J shed 4 bases, and the junction held 19 bases outside the gene matches. The CDR3 here is CASSLATSGTGRIGAETQYF. CDR3 nucleotides: TGTGCCAGCAGCTTGGCCACCTCCGGGACAGGGAGAATTGGGGCAGAGACCCAGTACTTC.

This clonotype was recorded many times. V gene TRBV5-1 combines with J gene TRBJ2-2; no definite D call. Trimming took off 1 base at V and 1 base at J, with 11 bases between the two ends. CDR3 length: 16 amino acids. Germline V lookup: CDR1 SGHRS, CDR2 YFSETQ. DNA of the CDR3: TGCGCCAGCAGCTTGTTTGGGTCGGGGAACACCGGGGAGCTGTTTTTT. This gives the protein CASSLFGSGNTGELFF.

This sequence joins TRBV9 and TRBJ1-2; D unclear. CDR3 length: 13 amino acids. Germline V gene sequence: CDR1 SGDLS, CDR2 YYNGEE. Trimming removed 0 bases at V and 4 bases at J, with 7 bases between. DNA of the CDR3: TGTGCCAGCAGCGTAGACTGGGGCTATGGCTACACCTTC. This sequence encodes CASSVDWGYGYTF.

This clonotype has a handful of counts. This sequence joins TRBV20-1 and TRBJ1-2, with a possible D match to TRBD1 (5 bases). Germline V lookup: CDR1 DFQATT, CDR2 SNEGSKA (reference sequence). The CDR3 totals 13 residues. V gave up 3 bases and J gave up 6 bases, with 14 bases separating them. The CDR3 here is CSASLRVVHGYTF. The CDR3 bases are TGCAGTGCTAGCCTCAGGGTGGTTCATGGCTACACCTTC.

This clonotype was detected many times. V gene TRBV5-1 combines with J gene TRBJ2-7, with D possibly matching TRBD1 (5 bases). V lost 2 bases and J 3 bases, leaving 18 bases between the germline ends. This CDR3 has 16 amino acids. Germline loops: CDR1 SGHRS, CDR2 YFSETQ. The CDR3 sequence: CASSFGGHKGDYEQYF. CDR3 nucleotide sequence: TGCGCCAGCAGCTTCGGCGGACACAAGGGTGACTACGAGCAGTACTTC.

Note on this clonotype: At one boundary the junction diverges from the germline segment, which might be a read error. The rearrangement uses TRBV11-2 and TRBJ2-7; 7 bases agree with TRBD1. This CDR3 comprises 13 residues. Looked up from germline, CDR1 is SGHAT and CDR2 is FQNNGV. The CDR3 DNA is TGCGCCAGCAGCCATTACAGGGGAAACGAGCAGTACTTC. Its translation is CASSHYRGNEQYF.

The chain couples TRBV7-2 to TRBJ2-7; D is uncertain. Germline-derived CDR1 and CDR2 are SGHTA and FQGNSA. The CDR3 runs 13 residues. Trimming took 0 bases from V and 6 from J, leaving 9 bases between them. This CDR3 is CASSLASWVEQYF. CDR3 coding DNA: TGTGCCAGCAGCTTAGCCAGCTGGGTCGAGCAGTACTTC.

This chain connects TRBV19 to TRBJ2-7, with D maybe TRBD2 (5 bases). Trimming left V 5 bases short and J 3 bases short, with 11 bases between. The germline CDR1 and CDR2 sequences are LNHDA and SQIVND (reference sequence). The CDR3 spans 13 residues. CDR3 region: CASSAGVGYEQYF. The DNA for the CDR3 is TGTGCCAGTAGTGCGGGTGTTGGCTACGAGCAGTACTTC.

V usage is TRBV28 and J usage is TRBJ2-7; D is undetermined. The CDR3 consists of 13 residues. The V gene lost 2 bases and the J gene lost 4 bases, with 9 bases spanning the gap. Germline loops: CDR1 MDHEN, CDR2 SYDVKM. This CDR3 reads CASSLRAEYEQYF. Here the CDR3 DNA reads TGTGCCAGCAGTTTACGGGCAGAATACGAGCAGTACTTC.

This clonotype was counted at least ten times. The chain has TRBV9 and TRBJ2-5; 11 nucleotides agree with TRBD2. Losses at the gene ends were 0 bases for V and 5 bases for J; bases not matched to a gene: 6. The CDR3 totals 16 residues. Germline-derived CDR1 and CDR2 are SGDLS and YYNGEE. CDR3 residues: CASSVGLAGGSETQYF. The CDR3, as DNA: TGTGCCAGCAGCGTAGGGCTAGCGGGAGGTTCGGAGACCCAGTACTTC.